This is a list of T cell receptor beta chains from one sample in a study of T cells after somatic rescue of genetic block. Sequencing was performed with immunoSEQ multiplex PCR; in TCRdb, only in-frame clones are kept and a portion is missing. Of around 57,000 clones in the sample, 96% are singletons; the top ten hold approximately 0.073%. Sequencing was performed on peripheral blood mononuclear cells (PBMCs). The receptor set was obtained from a child younger than two. Each CDR3 is given with its conserved first and last residue. D genes are given only for firm matches. Not every row has a clone size; where given, it reads once, few, many or a size class.

abundance: -
v_gene: TRBV28
d_gene: -
j_gene: TRBJ1-1
CDR3nt: TGTGCCAGCAGTCCTTACAGGGCCATGAACACTGAAGCTTTCTTT
CDR3aa: CASSPYRAMNTEAFF

abundance: -
v_gene: TRBV7-2
d_gene: TRBD2
j_gene: TRBJ2-3
CDR3nt: TGTGCCAGCAGCTTGGGACTAGCGCCTATCACAGATACGCAGTATTTT
CDR3aa: CASSLGLAPITDTQYF

abundance: -
v_gene: TRBV5-6
d_gene: -
j_gene: TRBJ1-6
CDR3nt: TGTGCCAGCAGCTTGCTCACAGGGCGACTTGTCGGGTCACCCCTCCACTTT
CDR3aa: CASSLLTGRLVGSPLHF

abundance: -
v_gene: TRBV21-1
d_gene: -
j_gene: TRBJ2-3
CDR3nt: TGTGCCAGCAGCAATGGGACAGGGGGCACAGATACGCAGTATTTT
CDR3aa: CASSNGTGGTDTQYF

abundance: -
v_gene: TRBV7-9
d_gene: TRBD1
j_gene: TRBJ1-3
CDR3nt: TGTGCCAGCAGCCCCCAGGGACAGAGCCCTGGAAACACCATATATTTT
CDR3aa: CASSPQGQSPGNTIYF

abundance: -
v_gene: TRBV12-5
d_gene: TRBD2
j_gene: TRBJ2-7
CDR3nt: TGTGCTAGTGGTTTGGGACTAGCGGCCTACGAGCAGTACTTC
CDR3aa: CASGLGLAAYEQYF

abundance: -
v_gene: TRBV5-5
d_gene: -
j_gene: TRBJ2-7
CDR3nt: TGTGCCAGCAGCTTGGTTGGAAACGAGCAGTACTTC
CDR3aa: CASSLVGNEQYF

abundance: -
v_gene: TRBV28
d_gene: TRBD1
j_gene: TRBJ2-7
CDR3nt: TGTGCCAGCAGTCACTCCGGGACAGGGGGCGCCGAGCAGTACTTC
CDR3aa: CASSHSGTGGAEQYF

abundance: -
v_gene: TRBV11-2
d_gene: -
j_gene: TRBJ1-1
CDR3nt: TGTGCCAGCAGCTTAGGTCTGGAAACTGAAGCTTTCTTT
CDR3aa: CASSLGLETEAFF

abundance: -
v_gene: TRBV9
d_gene: TRBD1
j_gene: TRBJ1-4
CDR3nt: TGTGCCAGCAGCGTAGACAGGGGAGGAGGTGAAAAACTGTTTTTT
CDR3aa: CASSVDRGGGEKLFF

abundance: -
v_gene: TRBV6-5
d_gene: TRBD1
j_gene: TRBJ1-2
CDR3nt: TGTGCCAGCAGTTACGGCAGGGGGGACTATGGCTACACCTTC
CDR3aa: CASSYGRGDYGYTF

abundance: -
v_gene: TRBV5-1
d_gene: TRBD2
j_gene: TRBJ2-1
CDR3nt: TGCGCCAGCAGCCTGGGACTAGCGGGCCACAATGAGCAGTTCTTC
CDR3aa: CASSLGLAGHNEQFF

abundance: -
v_gene: TRBV7-2
d_gene: TRBD2
j_gene: TRBJ2-1
CDR3nt: TGTGCCAGCAGCTTCCGCGGGAGGGCTGAGCAGTTCTTC
CDR3aa: CASSFRGRAEQFF

abundance: -
v_gene: TRBV4-2
d_gene: -
j_gene: TRBJ2-7
CDR3nt: TGTGCCAGCAGCCAAGAGAATGTAAAGGGACCTTATCCCTTCTACGAGCAGTACTTC
CDR3aa: CASSQENVKGPYPFYEQYF

abundance: -
v_gene: TRBV9
d_gene: -
j_gene: TRBJ1-2
CDR3nt: TGTGCCAGCAGCCGGACAACTAACTATGGCTACACCTTC
CDR3aa: CASSRTTNYGYTF

abundance: -
v_gene: TRBV9
d_gene: TRBD1
j_gene: TRBJ1-1
CDR3nt: TGTGCCAGCAGCGGACAGGGGGCGAACACTGAAGCTTTCTTT
CDR3aa: CASSGQGANTEAFF

abundance: -
v_gene: TRBV5-6
d_gene: TRBD1
j_gene: TRBJ2-3
CDR3nt: TGTGCCAGCAGTTACAGGGGGCGCCGGACAGATACGCAGTATTTT
CDR3aa: CASSYRGRRTDTQYF

abundance: once
v_gene: TRBV18
d_gene: TRBD2
j_gene: TRBJ2-7
CDR3nt: TGTGCCAGCTCACCGATTTGGGGGAGGGTGGCCTACGAGCAGTACTTC
CDR3aa: CASSPIWGRVAYEQYF

abundance: -
v_gene: TRBV6-1
d_gene: -
j_gene: TRBJ2-3
CDR3nt: TGTGCCAGCAGTGAAGTGATAGCCTCCTACACAGATACGCAGTATTTT
CDR3aa: CASSEVIASYTDTQYF